This T cell receptor (beta chain) was documented in a study of cytomegalovirus exposure and HLA in healthy donors. Researchers ran the PCR with 60 Vbeta and 13 Jbeta primers. In the original processing: An analysis performed later counted around 86 million unique TCR beta chains (roughly 11 million of them shared). Repertoires were generated with immunoSEQ multiplex PCR, while TCRdb's copy carries only in-frame clones and drops some. Clone size and V and J calls were adopted from that table, with D and trimming inferred from the DNA. Of around 170,000 clones in the sample, approximately 79% are singletons; the top ten hold 6.3%. From germline, CDR1 is SGHKS and CDR2 YYEKEE (reference sequence). Trimming removed 0 bases at V and 4 bases at J, with 5 bases between. The CDR3 has 12 amino acids.

The TCR originated in a man in his forties in good health and CMV-seropositive. The sequenced sample was PBMCs. V usage is TRBV5-5 and J usage is TRBJ2-7; D gene unclear. CDR3 in amino acids: CASSLVTYEQYF. The CDR3 region has the DNA TGTGCCAGCAGCTTGGTAACTTACGAGCAGTACTTC.